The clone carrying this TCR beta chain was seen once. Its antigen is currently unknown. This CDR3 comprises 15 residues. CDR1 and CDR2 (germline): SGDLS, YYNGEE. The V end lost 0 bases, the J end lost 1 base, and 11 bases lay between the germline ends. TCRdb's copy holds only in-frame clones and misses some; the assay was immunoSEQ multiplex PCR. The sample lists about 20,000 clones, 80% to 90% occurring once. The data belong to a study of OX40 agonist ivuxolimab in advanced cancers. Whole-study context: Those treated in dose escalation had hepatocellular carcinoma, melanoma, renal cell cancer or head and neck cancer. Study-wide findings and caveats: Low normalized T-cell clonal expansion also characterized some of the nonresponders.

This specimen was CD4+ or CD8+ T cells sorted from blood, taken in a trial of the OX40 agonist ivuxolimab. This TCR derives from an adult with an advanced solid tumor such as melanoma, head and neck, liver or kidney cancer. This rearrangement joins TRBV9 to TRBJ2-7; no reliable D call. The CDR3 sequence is CASSVAWQASYEQYF. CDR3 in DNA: TGTGCCAGCAGCGTAGCCTGGCAGGCGTCCTACGAGCAGTACTTC.